This TCR beta chain was recorded in a study of healthy donors' naive CD4 and CD8 T cells. The V end lost 4 bases, the J end lost 3 bases, and 7 bases lay between the germline ends. This CDR3 region has 11 residues. Per the germline V gene, CDR1 is SQVTM and CDR2 is ANQGSEA. Each TCR library used roughly 0.45 ug of total RNA and a linear amplification protocol. TCRdb independently ran MiXCR on the reads; one entry per CDR3 protein. The sample comprises about 180,000 distinct CDR3 sequences, about 74% of which are singletons, and around 2% rests with the top ten. The material sequenced was naive CD4+ and CD8+ T cells sorted from blood, pooled from several donors. The sequence was collected from a pool of human donors in good health; the sample pools cells from several healthy donors. The V and J genes are TRBV29-1 and TRBJ2-7; D unclear. CDR3 sequence (DNA): TGCAGCGTTGTAAAACTCTACGAGCAGTACTTC. It is translated as CSVVKLYEQYF.